This T cell receptor (beta chain) was recorded in a study of cytomegalovirus exposure and HLA in healthy donors. General observations from the study: Data from an earlier analysis indicated that most TCR beta V segments were productive either about 87% or about 30% of the time.

Researchers ran the PCR with 60 Vbeta and 13 Jbeta primers. TCRdb's table, derived via immunoSEQ multiplex PCR, lists solely in-frame clones and lacks some. The sample spans approximately 50,000 clones; the ten largest clones claim roughly an eighth. With respect to this clone: Its antigen is still unknown.

J gave up 6 bases and V 7 bases, and 16 bases lay outside the gene matches. Germline V gene sequence: CDR1 SGHAT, CDR2 FQNNGV. The CDR3 loop spans 18 amino acids. The specimen was PBMCs. The sequence was collected from a man younger than 35 in good health and CMV-seropositive. V and J are TRBV11-2 and TRBJ2-7; 15 nucleotides align to TRBD2. Written as DNA, the CDR3 is TGTGCCAGCACCTTGACAGGGAGGTTGGGACTAGCGGGAGGCGAGCAGTACTTC. It yields the protein CASTLTGRLGLAGGEQYF.